In its sample, the clone carrying this T cell receptor (beta chain) was seen a few times. V was pared by 0 bases and J by 5 bases, with 11 bases between. The CDR3 totals 15 residues. The germline V gene encodes CDR1 SEHNR and CDR2 FQNEAQ (reference sequence). This sample was taken from a study of T cell responses to AZD1222 COVID-19 vaccine. About the research overall: Analysis merged second doses at about 4 or about 12 weeks.

Sequencing was performed with immunoSEQ multiplex PCR; in TCRdb, only in-frame clones are kept and a portion is missing. The repertoire includes about 140,000 clones, roughly nine tenths of them detected once, and just under 3% sits in the top ten. Material: peripheral blood, obtained on day 0 of AZD1222 vaccination. The J gene is TRBJ2-1, the V gene TRBV7-9; D ambiguous. This TCR was sampled from an adult in good health. DNA for the CDR3: TGTGCCAGCAGCTTAGCGCTGACTGGGAACAATGAGCAGTTCTTC. This translates into CASSLALTGNNEQFF.